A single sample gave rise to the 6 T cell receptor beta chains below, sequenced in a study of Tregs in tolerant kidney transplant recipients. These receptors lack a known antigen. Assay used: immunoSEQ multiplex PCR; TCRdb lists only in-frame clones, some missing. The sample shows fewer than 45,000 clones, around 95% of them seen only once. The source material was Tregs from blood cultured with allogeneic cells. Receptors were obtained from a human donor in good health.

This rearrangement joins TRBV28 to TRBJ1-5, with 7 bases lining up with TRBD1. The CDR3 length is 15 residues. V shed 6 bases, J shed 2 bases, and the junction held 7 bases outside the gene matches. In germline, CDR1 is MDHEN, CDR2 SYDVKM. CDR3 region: CASRPTGARNQPQHF. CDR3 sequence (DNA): TGTGCCAGCAGGCCCACAGGGGCGCGCAATCAGCCCCAGCATTTT.

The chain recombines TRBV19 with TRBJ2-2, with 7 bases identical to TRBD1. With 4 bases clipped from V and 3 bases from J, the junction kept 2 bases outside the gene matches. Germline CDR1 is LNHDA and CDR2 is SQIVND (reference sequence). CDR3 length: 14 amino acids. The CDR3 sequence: CASSRDSYTGELFF. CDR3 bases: TGTGCCAGTAGTAGGGACAGCTACACCGGGGAGCTGTTTTTT.

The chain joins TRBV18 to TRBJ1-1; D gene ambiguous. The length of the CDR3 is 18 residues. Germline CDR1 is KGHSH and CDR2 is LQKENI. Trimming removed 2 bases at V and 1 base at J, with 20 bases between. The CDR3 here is CASSPIHKTTSPNTEAFF. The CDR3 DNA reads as TGTGCCAGCTCACCAATTCATAAGACGACATCCCCGAACACTGAAGCTTTCTTT.

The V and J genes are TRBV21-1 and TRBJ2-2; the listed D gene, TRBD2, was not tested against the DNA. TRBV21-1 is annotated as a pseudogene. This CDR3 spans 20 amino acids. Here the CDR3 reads CASSKVPGHQGGGNTGELFF. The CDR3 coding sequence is TGTGCCAGCAGCAAAGTCCCGGGCCATCAGGGCGGGGGAAACACCGGGGAGCTGTTTTTT.

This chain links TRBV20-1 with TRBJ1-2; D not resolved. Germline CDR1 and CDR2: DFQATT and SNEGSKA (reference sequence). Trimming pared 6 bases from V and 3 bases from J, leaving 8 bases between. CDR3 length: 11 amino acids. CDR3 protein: CSAQQDYGYTF. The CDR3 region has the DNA TGCAGTGCCCAGCAAGACTATGGCTACACCTTC.

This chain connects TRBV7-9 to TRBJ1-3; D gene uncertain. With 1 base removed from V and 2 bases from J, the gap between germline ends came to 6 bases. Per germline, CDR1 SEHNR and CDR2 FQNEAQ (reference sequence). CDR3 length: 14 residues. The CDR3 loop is CASSLGRAGNTIYF. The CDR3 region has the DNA TGTGCCAGCAGCTTAGGTCGGGCTGGAAACACCATATATTTT.